This entry lists 25 T cell receptor beta chains sequenced from one sample in a study of T cells in Graves' hyperthyroidism and ophthalmopathy. RNA transcripts were the template for amplifying TCR beta CDR3 regions. First-round RT-PCR with HTBI primers amplified the TCR CDR3 region. In TCRdb, the multiplex PCR reads were re-called with MiXCR into one record per CDR3 protein. The data contain under 800,000 distinct CDR3 sequences, approximately 14% of them seen just once; the ten biggest clones take up more than 8.5%. Sequences were obtained from blood. These receptors originate from a woman younger than 30 with Graves' hyperthyroidism.

This clonotype was recorded many times. The genes are TRBV30 and TRBJ1-5, with D tentatively TRBD1 (6 bases). V was trimmed by 1 base and J by 7 bases, leaving 14 bases between them. CDR1 and CDR2 from the germline V gene are GTSNPN and SVGIG (reference sequence). The CDR3 has 14 amino acids. The CDR3 is CAWSGAQGRQPQHF. CDR3 sequence (DNA): TGTGCCTGGAGTGGGGCCCAGGGGAGGCAGCCCCAGCATTTT.

The gene calls are TRBV7-9 and TRBJ2-7, with D unresolved. Germline V gene sequence: CDR1 SEHNR, CDR2 FQNEAQ (reference sequence). Trimming took off 6 bases at V and 0 bases at J, with 15 bases between the two ends. This CDR3 has 15 amino acids. The CDR3 sequence: CASRPLQALSYEQYF. The CDR3 DNA is TGTGCCAGCAGGCCCCTTCAAGCCCTCTCCTACGAGCAGTACTTC.

The rearrangement joins TRBV27 to TRBJ2-7; D perhaps matches TRBD2 (5 bases). V lost 3 bases to trimming and J lost 5 bases, with 11 bases between them. CDR1 and CDR2 from the germline V gene are MNHEY and SMNVEV (reference sequence). The CDR3 runs to 13 residues. The CDR3 sequence is CASSLRAAHEQYF. CDR3 in DNA: TGTGCCAGCAGTTTGCGGGCAGCCCACGAGCAGTACTTC.

This clonotype was seen a handful of times. The chain has TRBV6-2 or TRBV6-3 and TRBJ2-4, with D maybe TRBD1 (6 bases). The CDR3 spans 15 residues. CDR1 and CDR2 from the germline V gene are MNHEY and SVGEGT. V lost 7 bases and J lost 1, with 14 bases in between. This CDR3 reads CASTAGDGAKNIQYF. CDR3 in DNA: TGTGCCAGCACCGCAGGGGACGGGGCCAAAAACATTCAGTACTTC.

The chain joins TRBV20-1 to TRBJ2-3; the match to TRBD1 covers 10 bases. Germline V lookup: CDR1 DFQATT, CDR2 SNEGSKA (reference sequence). The V and J ends lost 5 bases and 1 base, in that order; junction bases with no gene match: 12. This CDR3 region has 17 residues. The CDR3 nucleotides are TGCAGTGCTCGACCCGGGACAGGGGATTTTGGCACAGATACGCAGTATTTT. Its protein product is CSARPGTGDFGTDTQYF.

The J gene is TRBJ2-1, the V gene TRBV10-3; perhaps TRBD2 as D (5 bases). Germline-derived CDR1 and CDR2 are ENHRY and SYGVKD. The ends were cut back, 3 bases at V and 8 bases at J, with 8 bases in the middle. This CDR3 region has 12 residues. The CDR3 bases are TGTGCCATCAGTGAACTGGGAGATGAGCAGTTCTTC. Protein product: CAISELGDEQFF.

This clonotype was counted ten times or more. V is TRBV13 and J is TRBJ2-7, with TRBD1 matching 7 bases. With 5 bases clipped from V and 3 bases from J, the junction kept 10 bases outside the gene matches. Germline CDR1 reads PRHDT; CDR2 reads FYEKMQ (reference sequence). This CDR3 is 15 amino acids long. CDR3 DNA: TGTGCCAGCAGCCCCGCCGGACAGGCCAGCTACGAGCAGTACTTC. It codes for CASSPAGQASYEQYF.

The genes are TRBV20-1 and TRBJ1-4; D not certain. The V gene's germline CDR1 is DFQATT and CDR2 SNEGSKA (reference sequence). The CDR3 spans 15 residues. V was trimmed by 1 base and J by 7 bases, leaving 16 bases between them. Here the CDR3 DNA reads TGCAGTGCTAGAGGGTGGGATAGGTCGGGTGAAAAACTGTTTTTT. Its translation is CSARGWDRSGEKLFF.

The chain carries TRBV6-6 and TRBJ2-5, with TRBD1 matching over 8 bases. Germline V lookup: CDR1 MNHNY, CDR2 SVGAGI (reference sequence). With V trimmed by 2 bases and J by 2 bases, 4 bases remained unmatched. This CDR3 is 15 amino acids long. The CDR3 DNA sequence: TGTGCCAGCAGTTACGACAGGGGAGGTCAAGAGACCCAGTACTTC. Residues: CASSYDRGGQETQYF.

V and J are TRBV27 and TRBJ2-7; 11 bases map to TRBD1. V lost 5 bases to trimming and J lost 3 bases; unmatched junction nucleotides: 6. The CDR3 sequence is 15 residues long. The germline V gene has CDR1 MNHEY and CDR2 SMNVEV (reference sequence). CDR3 nucleotide sequence: TGTGCCAGCAGTATGACCGGGACAGGGGGCTACGAGCAGTACTTC. Amino acid sequence: CASSMTGTGGYEQYF.

A note on this clonotype: The conserved phenylalanine or tryptophan is not found at the CDR3 terminus, so this likely reflects a read error. The V call is TRBV27, the J call TRBJ2-7, with TRBD1 matching 7 bases. CDR3 size: 14 residues. Germline assignment: CDR1 MNHEY and CDR2 SMNVEV (reference sequence). Trimming took 6 bases from V and 3 from J; bases not matched to a gene: 8. This CDR3 is CASRRTGSSYEQYL. As DNA, the CDR3 is TGTGCCAGCAGACGGACAGGATCAAGCTACGAGCAGTACCTC.

This clonotype came up a few times. The chain has TRBV6-5 and TRBJ2-7; 9 bases fit TRBD2. Germline V gives CDR1 MNHEY, CDR2 SVGAGI. V shed 0 bases, J shed 3 bases, and the junction held 3 bases outside the gene matches. The CDR3 is made up of 15 amino acids. In DNA form, the CDR3 reads TGTGCCAGCAGTTACTCTAGCGGGAGACTCTACGAGCAGTACTTC. Translating gives CASSYSSGRLYEQYF.

The gene calls are TRBV20-1 and TRBJ1-5, with TRBD1 as a possible D gene (6 bases). The CDR3 runs 15 residues. Between the trimmed V and J ends, which lost 3 bases and 9 bases, there was a span of 21 bases. Germline CDR1 DFQATT, CDR2 SNEGSKA (reference sequence). CDR3 sequence (DNA): TGCAGTGCTAGTATCGCGTGGCAGGGGATCAGGCCCCAGCATTTT. Its translation is CSASIAWQGIRPQHF.

There are many counts of this clonotype. V gene TRBV7-9 combines with J gene TRBJ2-5; 7 positions agree with TRBD2. The junction had 9 bases not matched to a gene; V was cut back by 3 bases and J by 5 bases. This CDR3 region has 15 residues. The germline CDR1 and CDR2 sequences are SEHNR and FQNEAQ (reference sequence). The CDR3 coding sequence is TGTGCCAGCAGCTTTTCGGCGGGAGTAGGGGAGACCCAGTACTTC. Protein product: CASSFSAGVGETQYF. The complete variable domain, with remaining parts taken from reference TRBV7-9 and TRBJ2-5, reads DTGVSQNPRHKITKRGQNVTFRCDPISEHNRLYWYRQTLGQGPEFLTYFQNEAQLEKSRLLSDRFSAERPKGSFSTLEIQRTEQGDSAMYLCASSFSAGVGETQYFGPGTRLLVL.

This clonotype has ten or more counts. The gene calls are TRBV29-1 and TRBJ2-1; the D is unclear. The CDR3 runs to 15 residues. Germline assignment: CDR1 SQVTM and CDR2 ANQGSEA. The germline V and J ends were trimmed by 0 bases and 2 bases, with 11 bases remaining between them. CDR3 amino acids: CSVEEVARTYNEQFF. In nucleotides, the CDR3 is TGCAGCGTTGAAGAGGTAGCTCGTACCTACAATGAGCAGTTCTTC.

This clonotype was seen a few times. V is TRBV6-5 and J is TRBJ2-4; TRBD1 matches 12 bases. The germline gives CDR1 MNHEY, CDR2 SVGAGI. The ends lost 0 bases at V and 5 bases at J; junction bases unmatched: 11. The CDR3 runs 19 residues. The CDR3 sequence: CASSYSWDRGLLTENIQYF. In nucleotides, the CDR3 is TGTGCCAGCAGTTACTCGTGGGACAGGGGGCTTTTGACCGAAAACATTCAGTACTTC.

V is TRBV5-1 and J is TRBJ2-1, with 8 positions matching TRBD1. After removal of 0 bases from V and 5 bases from J, the junction contained 7 bases not matched to a gene. Germline values: CDR1 SGHRS, CDR2 YFSETQ. The CDR3 is 16 residues long. The CDR3: CASSLVTGTGHNEQFF. CDR3 sequence (DNA): TGCGCCAGCAGCTTGGTGACCGGGACAGGCCACAATGAGCAGTTCTTC.

V gene TRBV5-6 combines with J gene TRBJ2-7; 8 bases are shared with TRBD2. The V gene's germline CDR1 is SGHDT and CDR2 YYEEEE. The ends lost 0 bases at V and 6 bases at J; junction bases unmatched: 8. CDR3 length: 15 amino acids. The CDR3, as DNA: TGTGCCAGCAGCTTGGCCGGAGCGGGAGTCGGCGAGCAGTACTTC. The encoded protein is CASSLAGAGVGEQYF.

This clonotype came up many times. V is TRBV18 and J is TRBJ2-7; TRBD1 matches at 9 bases. CDR1 KGHSH and CDR2 LQKENI come from the germline V gene. This CDR3 is 17 amino acids long. Trimming took 3 bases from V and 1 from J; bases not matched to a gene: 10. The chain's CDR3 is CASSPPRGGTGSYEQYF. CDR3 coding DNA: TGTGCCAGCTCACCCCCCCGGGGAGGGACAGGGTCCTACGAGCAGTACTTC.

The gene calls are TRBV11-2 and TRBJ2-5; D is possibly TRBD2 (7 bases). V was shortened by 9 bases and J by 4 bases, with 15 bases between the two germline ends. The CDR3 sequence is 13 residues long. CDR1 and CDR2 (germline): SGHAT, FQNNGV. CDR3 in amino acids: CASYREGGETQYF. Written as DNA, the CDR3 is TGTGCCAGTTACAGGGAGGGAGGAGAGACCCAGTACTTC.

This clonotype appeared many times. The rearrangement uses TRBV11-2 and TRBJ2-1, with 15 bases lining up with TRBD2. J was trimmed by 15 bases and V by 5 bases; bases with no gene match: 11. This CDR3 region has 15 residues. Germline V lookup: CDR1 SGHAT, CDR2 FQNNGV. In DNA form, the CDR3 reads TGTGCCAGCAGCACCTACCGGACTAGCGGGAGGGCCGCGTTCTTC. Protein: CASSTYRTSGRAAFF.

This clonotype was seen more than once but under ten times. The chain is built from TRBV30 and TRBJ2-2; D tentatively reads TRBD1 or TRBD2 (5 bases each). The V gene lost 8 bases and the J gene lost 5 bases, with 9 bases spanning the gap. Germline CDR1 GTSNPN, CDR2 SVGIG (reference sequence). This CDR3 contains 11 residues. CDR3 sequence: CAGTVTGELFF. CDR3 coding DNA: TGTGCCGGGACCGTTACCGGGGAGCTGTTTTTT.

The sample holds many counts of this clonotype. The chain employs TRBV18 and TRBJ2-1, with 10 nucleotides matching TRBD2. Per the germline V gene, CDR1 is KGHSH and CDR2 is LQKENI. The CDR3 loop spans 16 amino acids. V was clipped by 3 bases and J by 5 bases; unmatched bases: 7. The CDR3 is CASSPPGLAENNEQFF. Here the CDR3 DNA reads TGTGCCAGCTCACCCCCCGGACTAGCGGAAAACAATGAGCAGTTCTTC.

This clonotype was counted many times. The V gene is TRBV20-1, the J gene TRBJ2-7; no clear D gene. Germline CDR1 DFQATT, CDR2 SNEGSKA (reference sequence). V lost 5 bases, J lost 4 bases, and 18 bases lay in between. The CDR3 extends over 14 amino acids. The CDR3 reads CSAPDSTSSYEQYF. Written as DNA, the CDR3 is TGCAGTGCTCCTGACTCAACTTCGTCTTACGAGCAGTACTTC.

Ten or more counts support this clonotype. The rearrangement links TRBV10-3 to TRBJ2-1, with unresolved D. Trimming stripped 6 bases from V and 6 bases from J, with 9 bases between. This CDR3 region has 12 residues. CDR1 is ENHRY, CDR2 SYGVKD, per germline. CDR3 protein: CAIREPSNEQFF. In DNA form, the CDR3 reads TGTGCCATCAGGGAGCCTTCCAATGAGCAGTTCTTC.